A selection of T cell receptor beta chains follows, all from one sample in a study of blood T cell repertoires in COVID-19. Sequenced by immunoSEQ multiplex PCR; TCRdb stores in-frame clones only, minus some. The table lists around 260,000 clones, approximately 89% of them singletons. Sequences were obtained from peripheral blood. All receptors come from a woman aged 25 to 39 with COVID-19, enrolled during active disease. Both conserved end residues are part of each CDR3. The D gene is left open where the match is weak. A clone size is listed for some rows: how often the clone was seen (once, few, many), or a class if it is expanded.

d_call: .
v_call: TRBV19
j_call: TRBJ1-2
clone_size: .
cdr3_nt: TGTGCCAGTAGCCCCGGACACCCGTCAAGAGGAGGCTACACCTTC
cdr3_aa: CASSPGHPSRGGYTF

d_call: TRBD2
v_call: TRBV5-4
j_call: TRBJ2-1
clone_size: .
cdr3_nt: TGTGCCAGCAGCCGCCGGGAGGGTCCTGAGCAGTTCTTC
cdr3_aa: CASSRREGPEQFF

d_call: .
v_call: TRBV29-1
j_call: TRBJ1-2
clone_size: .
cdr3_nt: TGCAGCGTTGAAGGGCAGGGTAAGGGACTTACTAACTATGGCTACACCTTC
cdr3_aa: CSVEGQGKGLTNYGYTF

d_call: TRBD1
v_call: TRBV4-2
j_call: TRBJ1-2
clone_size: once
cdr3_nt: TGTGCCAGCAGCCAACGACAGGGGGACGGCTATGGCTACACCTTC
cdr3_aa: CASSQRQGDGYGYTF

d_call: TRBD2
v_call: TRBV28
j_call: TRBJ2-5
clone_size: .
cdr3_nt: TGTGCCAGCAGTTCCGGGACTAAAGGGGAGACCCAGTACTTC
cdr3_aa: CASSSGTKGETQYF

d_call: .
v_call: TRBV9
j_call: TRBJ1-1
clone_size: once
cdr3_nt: TGTGCCAGCAGCGTAGGATGGACAGCCATGAACACTGAAGCTTTCTTT
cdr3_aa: CASSVGWTAMNTEAFF

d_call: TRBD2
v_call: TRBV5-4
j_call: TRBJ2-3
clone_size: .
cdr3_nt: TGTGCCAGCAGCTTTAGCGGGGATACAGATACGCAGTATTTT
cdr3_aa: CASSFSGDTDTQYF

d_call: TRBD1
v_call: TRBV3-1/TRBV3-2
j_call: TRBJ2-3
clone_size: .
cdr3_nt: TGTGCCAGCAGCCCCCGGGACAGGGGATTGGGGGCAGATACGCAGTATTTT
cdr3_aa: CASSPRDRGLGADTQYF

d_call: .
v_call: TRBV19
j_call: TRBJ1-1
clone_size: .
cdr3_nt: TGTGCCAGTAAAGCGGACTTTAACACTGAAGCTTTCTTT
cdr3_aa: CASKADFNTEAFF

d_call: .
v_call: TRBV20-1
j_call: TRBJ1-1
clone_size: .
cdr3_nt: TGCAGTGCTAGTCAGGGGACAAACACTGAAGCTTTCTTT
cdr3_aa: CSASQGTNTEAFF

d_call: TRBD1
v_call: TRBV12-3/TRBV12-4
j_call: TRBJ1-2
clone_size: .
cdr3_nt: TGTGCCAGCAGTTCCCGGGACAGGGATGGCTACACCTTC
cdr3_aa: CASSSRDRDGYTF

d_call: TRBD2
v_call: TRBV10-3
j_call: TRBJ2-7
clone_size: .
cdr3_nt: TGTGCCATCAGTGGGCTAGCGGGAGGGTCCTACGAGCAGTACTTC
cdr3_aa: CAISGLAGGSYEQYF

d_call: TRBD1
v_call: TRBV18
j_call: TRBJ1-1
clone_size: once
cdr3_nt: TGTGCCAGCTCGGGACAGGGGCCGAACACTGAAGCTTTCTTT
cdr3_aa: CASSGQGPNTEAFF

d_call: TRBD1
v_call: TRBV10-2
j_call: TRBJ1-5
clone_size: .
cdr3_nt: TGCGCCAGCACCCCCGGGACAGGGGCGAATCAGCCCCAGCATTTT
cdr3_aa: CASTPGTGANQPQHF

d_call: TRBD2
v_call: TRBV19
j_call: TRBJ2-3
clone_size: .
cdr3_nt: TGTGCCAGTAAGACACTAGCGGGGATCACAGATACGCAGTATTTT
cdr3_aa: CASKTLAGITDTQYF

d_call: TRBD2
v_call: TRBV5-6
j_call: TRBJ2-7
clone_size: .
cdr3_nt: TGTGCCAGCAGCCGAGGACTAGCGGAGTCCTACGAGCAGTACTTC
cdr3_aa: CASSRGLAESYEQYF

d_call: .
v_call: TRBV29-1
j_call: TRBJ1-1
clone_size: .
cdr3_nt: TGCAGCGTCGTCAGGGGCGGCTTGAACACTGAAGCTTTCTTT
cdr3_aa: CSVVRGGLNTEAFF

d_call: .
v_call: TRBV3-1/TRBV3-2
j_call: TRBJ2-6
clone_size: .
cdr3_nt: TGTGCCAGCAGCCACCGAGGATCTGGGGCCAACGTCCTGACTTTC
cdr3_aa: CASSHRGSGANVLTF

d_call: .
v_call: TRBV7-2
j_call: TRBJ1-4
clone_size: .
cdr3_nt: TGTGCCAGCACCCCTCGGGGGGCTGCTGAAAAACTGTTTTTT
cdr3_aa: CASTPRGAAEKLFF

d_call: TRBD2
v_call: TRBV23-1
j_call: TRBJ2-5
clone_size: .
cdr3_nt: TGCGCCAGCAGTCCGTCGGGGGAGGGCCCGCAAGAGACCCAGTACTTC
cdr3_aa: CASSPSGEGPQETQYF

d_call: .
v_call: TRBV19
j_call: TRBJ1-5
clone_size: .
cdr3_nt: TGTGCCAGTAGTATAGTGGCGTCAGGTCGGCCCCAGCATTTT
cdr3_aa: CASSIVASGRPQHF

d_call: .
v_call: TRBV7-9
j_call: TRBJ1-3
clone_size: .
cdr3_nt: TGTGCCAGCAGCTTATATACAGGAGGAAACACCATATATTTT
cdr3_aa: CASSLYTGGNTIYF

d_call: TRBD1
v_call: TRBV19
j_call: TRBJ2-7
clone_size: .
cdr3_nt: TGTGCCAGTAGTCCCGGGACAGGGAACTACGAGCAGTACTTC
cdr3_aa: CASSPGTGNYEQYF

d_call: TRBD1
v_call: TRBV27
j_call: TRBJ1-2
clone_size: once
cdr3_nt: TGTGCCAGCAGTTTATCAGGGGGCCGGGGCTACACCTTC
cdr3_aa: CASSLSGGRGYTF

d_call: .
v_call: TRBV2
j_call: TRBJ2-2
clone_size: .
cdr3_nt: TGTGCCAGCAGTGAGGGACTTTACACCGGGGAGCTGTTTTTT
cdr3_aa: CASSEGLYTGELFF

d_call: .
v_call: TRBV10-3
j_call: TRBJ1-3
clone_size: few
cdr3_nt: TGTGCCATCAGTGAGTGGCCCACCTCTGGAAACACCATATATTTT
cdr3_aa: CAISEWPTSGNTIYF

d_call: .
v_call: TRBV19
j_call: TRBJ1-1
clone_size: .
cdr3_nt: TGTGCCAGCCGACCCACCGGGACTGAAGCTTTCTTT
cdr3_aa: CASRPTGTEAFF

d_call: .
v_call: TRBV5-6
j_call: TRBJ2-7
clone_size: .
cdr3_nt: TGTGCCAGCAGCTTGGGGACACGCTACGAGCAGTACTTC
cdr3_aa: CASSLGTRYEQYF

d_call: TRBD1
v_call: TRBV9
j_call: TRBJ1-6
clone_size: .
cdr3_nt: TGTGCCAGCAGCGTATCCGGGACAGGCAATTCACCCCTCCACTTT
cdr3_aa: CASSVSGTGNSPLHF

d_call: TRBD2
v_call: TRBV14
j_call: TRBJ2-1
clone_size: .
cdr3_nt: TGTGCCAGCGGAAAGCTCGGGGACTACACTGATGAGCAGTTCTTC
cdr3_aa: CASGKLGDYTDEQFF

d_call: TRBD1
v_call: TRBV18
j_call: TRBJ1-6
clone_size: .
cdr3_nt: TGTGCCAGCTCACGGGACAGGGATTCACCCCTCCACTTT
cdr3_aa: CASSRDRDSPLHF

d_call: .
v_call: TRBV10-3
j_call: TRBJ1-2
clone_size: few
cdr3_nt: TGTGCCATCACCTCCTTTGAGGGGGGGCGCACTGGCTACACCTTC
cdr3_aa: CAITSFEGGRTGYTF

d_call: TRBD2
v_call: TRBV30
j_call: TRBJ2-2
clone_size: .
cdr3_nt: TGTGCCTGGAGTATACGGGGGGCCGGGGAGCTGTTTTTT
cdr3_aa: CAWSIRGAGELFF

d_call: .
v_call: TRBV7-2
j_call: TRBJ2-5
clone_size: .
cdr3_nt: TGTGCCAGCAGCTTAGCCGGCATGGGGGGAGAGACCCAGTACTTC
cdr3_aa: CASSLAGMGGETQYF

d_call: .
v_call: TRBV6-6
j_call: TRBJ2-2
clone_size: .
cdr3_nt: TGTGCCAGCAGGGGAACAGGGAACACCGGGGAGCTGTTTTTT
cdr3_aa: CASRGTGNTGELFF

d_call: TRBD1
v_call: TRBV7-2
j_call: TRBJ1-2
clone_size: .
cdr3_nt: TGTGCCAGCAGGGGCCGGGACAGCCTAAACTATGGCTACACCTTC
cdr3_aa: CASRGRDSLNYGYTF